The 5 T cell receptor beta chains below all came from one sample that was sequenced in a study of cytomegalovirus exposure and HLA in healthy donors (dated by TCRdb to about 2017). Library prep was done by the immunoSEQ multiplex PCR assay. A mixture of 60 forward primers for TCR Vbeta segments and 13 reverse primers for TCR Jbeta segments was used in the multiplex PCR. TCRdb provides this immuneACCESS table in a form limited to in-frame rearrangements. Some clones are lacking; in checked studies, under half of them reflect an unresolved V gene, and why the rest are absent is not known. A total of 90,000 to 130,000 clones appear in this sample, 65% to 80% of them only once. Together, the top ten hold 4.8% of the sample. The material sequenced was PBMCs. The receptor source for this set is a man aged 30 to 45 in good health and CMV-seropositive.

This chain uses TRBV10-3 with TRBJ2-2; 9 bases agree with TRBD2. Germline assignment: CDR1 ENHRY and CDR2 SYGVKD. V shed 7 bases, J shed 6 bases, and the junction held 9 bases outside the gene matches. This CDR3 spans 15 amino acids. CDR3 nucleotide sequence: TGTGCCATCAAGGGCGGGGGGGCTGTCGCCGGGGAGCTGTTTTTT. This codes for CAIKGGGAVAGELFF.

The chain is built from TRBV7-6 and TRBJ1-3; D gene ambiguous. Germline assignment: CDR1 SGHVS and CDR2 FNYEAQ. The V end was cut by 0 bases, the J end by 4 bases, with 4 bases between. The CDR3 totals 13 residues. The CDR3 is CASSLAEGNTIYF. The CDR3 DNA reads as TGTGCCAGCAGCTTAGCTGAGGGAAACACCATATATTTT.

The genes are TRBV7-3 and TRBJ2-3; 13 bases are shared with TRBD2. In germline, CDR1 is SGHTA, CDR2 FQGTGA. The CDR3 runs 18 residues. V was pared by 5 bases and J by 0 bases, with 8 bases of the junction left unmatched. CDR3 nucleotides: TGTGCCAGCAGCCGCGGACTAGCGGGGGCATCTAGCACAGATACGCAGTATTTT. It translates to CASSRGLAGASSTDTQYF.

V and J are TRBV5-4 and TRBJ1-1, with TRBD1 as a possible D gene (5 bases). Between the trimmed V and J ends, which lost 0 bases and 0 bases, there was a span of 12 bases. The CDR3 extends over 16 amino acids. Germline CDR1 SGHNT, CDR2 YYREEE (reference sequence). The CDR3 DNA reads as TGTGCCAGCAGCTTGGTAGCGGGGGTCTTGAACACTGAAGCTTTCTTT. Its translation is CASSLVAGVLNTEAFF.

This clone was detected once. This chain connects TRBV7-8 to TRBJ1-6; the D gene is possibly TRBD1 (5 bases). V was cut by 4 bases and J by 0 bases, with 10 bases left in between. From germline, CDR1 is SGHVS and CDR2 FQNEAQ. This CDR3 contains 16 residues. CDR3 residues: CASSWTGDSYNSPLHF. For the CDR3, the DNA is TGTGCCAGCAGCTGGACGGGGGACTCCTATAATTCACCCCTCCACTTT.